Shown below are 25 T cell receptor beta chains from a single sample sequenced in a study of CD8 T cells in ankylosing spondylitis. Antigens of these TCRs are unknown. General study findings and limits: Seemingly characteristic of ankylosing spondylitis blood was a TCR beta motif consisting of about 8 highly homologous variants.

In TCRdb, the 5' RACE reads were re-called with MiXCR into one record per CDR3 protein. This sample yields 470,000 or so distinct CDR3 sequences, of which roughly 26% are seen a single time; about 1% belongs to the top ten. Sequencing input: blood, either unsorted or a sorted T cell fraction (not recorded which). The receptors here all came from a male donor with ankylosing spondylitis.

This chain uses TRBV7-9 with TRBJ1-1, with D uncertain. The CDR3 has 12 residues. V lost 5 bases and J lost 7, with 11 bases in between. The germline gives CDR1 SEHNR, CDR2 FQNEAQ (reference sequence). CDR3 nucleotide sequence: TGTGCCAGCAGCATGCCAGCCCATGAAGCTTTCTTT. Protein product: CASSMPAHEAFF.

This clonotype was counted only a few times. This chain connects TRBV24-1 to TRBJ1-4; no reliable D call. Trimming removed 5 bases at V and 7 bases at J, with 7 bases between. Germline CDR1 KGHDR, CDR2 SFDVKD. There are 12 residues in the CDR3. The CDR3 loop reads CATSARGEKLFF. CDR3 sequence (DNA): TGTGCCACCAGTGCCCGGGGTGAAAAACTGTTTTTT.

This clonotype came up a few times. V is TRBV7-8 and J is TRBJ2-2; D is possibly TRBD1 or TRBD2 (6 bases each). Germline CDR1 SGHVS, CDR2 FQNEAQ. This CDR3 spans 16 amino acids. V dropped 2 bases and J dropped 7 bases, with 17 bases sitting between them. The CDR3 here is CASSLLTGAGSGELFF. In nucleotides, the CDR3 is TGTGCCAGCAGCTTACTGACGGGGGCAGGTAGCGGGGAGCTGTTTTTT.

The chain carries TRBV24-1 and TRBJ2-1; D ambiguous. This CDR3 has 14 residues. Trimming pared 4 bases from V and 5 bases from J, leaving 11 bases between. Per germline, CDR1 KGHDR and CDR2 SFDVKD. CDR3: CATSEGRPHNEQFF. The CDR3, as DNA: TGTGCCACCAGTGAGGGCAGGCCCCACAATGAGCAGTTCTTC.

The chain's CDR3 is CASSVTGGGGANVLTF. The CDR3, as DNA: TGTGCCAGCAGTGTAACAGGGGGCGGTGGGGCCAACGTCCTGACTTTC. This chain uses TRBV6-1 with TRBJ2-6; 9 bases are shared with TRBD1. V lost 4 bases and J lost 3; bases outside the gene matches: 4. Looked up from germline, CDR1 is MNHNS and CDR2 is SASEGT. The CDR3 sequence is 16 residues long.

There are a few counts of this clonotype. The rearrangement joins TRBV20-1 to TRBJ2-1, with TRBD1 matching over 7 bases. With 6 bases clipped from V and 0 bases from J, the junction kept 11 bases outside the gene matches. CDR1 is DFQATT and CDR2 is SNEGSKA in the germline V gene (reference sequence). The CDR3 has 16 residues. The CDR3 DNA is TGCAGTGCCTCGTGGCCCAGGGGGAGCTCCTACAATGAGCAGTTCTTC. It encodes CSASWPRGSSYNEQFF.

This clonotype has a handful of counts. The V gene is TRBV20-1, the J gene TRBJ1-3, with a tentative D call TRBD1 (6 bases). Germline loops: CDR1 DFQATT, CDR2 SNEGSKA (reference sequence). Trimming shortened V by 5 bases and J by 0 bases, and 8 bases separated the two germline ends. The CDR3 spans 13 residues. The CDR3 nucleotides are TGCAGTGCTGGGACATACTCTGGAAACACCATATATTTT. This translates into CSAGTYSGNTIYF.

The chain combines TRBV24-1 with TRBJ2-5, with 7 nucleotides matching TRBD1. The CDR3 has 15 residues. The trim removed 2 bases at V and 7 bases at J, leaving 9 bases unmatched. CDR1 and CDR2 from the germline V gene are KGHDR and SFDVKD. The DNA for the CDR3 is TGTGCCACCAGTGATTCTACAGGGGTTTCTGGGACCCAGTACTTC. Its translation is CATSDSTGVSGTQYF.

CDR3 DNA sequence: TGCAGTGCTCCCTTGGGGGCGGACACTGAAGCTTTCTTT. It codes for CSAPLGADTEAFF. The rearrangement uses TRBV20-1 and TRBJ1-1; weak D call: TRBD1 (6 bases). V gave up 5 bases and J gave up 3 bases, with 13 bases separating them. This CDR3 comprises 13 residues. The V gene's germline CDR1 is DFQATT and CDR2 SNEGSKA (reference sequence).

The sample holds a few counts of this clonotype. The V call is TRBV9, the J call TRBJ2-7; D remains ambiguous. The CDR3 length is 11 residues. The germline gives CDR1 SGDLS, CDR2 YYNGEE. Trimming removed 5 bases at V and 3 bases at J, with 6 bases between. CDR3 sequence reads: CASRRNYEQYV. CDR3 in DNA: TGTGCCAGCAGAAGGAACTACGAGCAGTACGTC.

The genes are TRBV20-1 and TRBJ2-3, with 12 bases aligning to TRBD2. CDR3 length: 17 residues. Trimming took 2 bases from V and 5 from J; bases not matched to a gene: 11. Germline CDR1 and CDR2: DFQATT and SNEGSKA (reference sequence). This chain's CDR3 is CSARFPTSGSGIDTQYF. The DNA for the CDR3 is TGCAGTGCTAGATTCCCGACTAGCGGGAGTGGGATAGATACGCAGTATTTT.

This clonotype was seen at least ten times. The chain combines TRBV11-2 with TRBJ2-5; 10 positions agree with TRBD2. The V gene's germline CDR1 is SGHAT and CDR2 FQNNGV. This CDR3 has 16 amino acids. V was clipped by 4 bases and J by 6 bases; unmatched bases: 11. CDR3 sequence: CASSSRLVAGGKTQYF. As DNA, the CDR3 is TGTGCCAGCAGCTCCCGTTTAGTAGCGGGAGGCAAGACCCAGTACTTC.

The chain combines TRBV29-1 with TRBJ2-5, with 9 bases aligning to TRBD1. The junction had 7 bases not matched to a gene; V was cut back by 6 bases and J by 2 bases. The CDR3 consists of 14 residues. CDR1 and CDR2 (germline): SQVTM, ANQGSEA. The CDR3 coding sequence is TGCAGCGTCTCCCGGACAGGGGCTCAAGAGACCCAGTACTTC. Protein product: CSVSRTGAQETQYF.

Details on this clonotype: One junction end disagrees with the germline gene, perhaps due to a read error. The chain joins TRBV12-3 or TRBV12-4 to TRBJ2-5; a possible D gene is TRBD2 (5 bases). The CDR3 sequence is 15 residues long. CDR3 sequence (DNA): TGTGCCAGCACCCAAAGGAGAGGGTTCCAAGATACCCAGTACTTC. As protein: CASTQRRGFQDTQYF.

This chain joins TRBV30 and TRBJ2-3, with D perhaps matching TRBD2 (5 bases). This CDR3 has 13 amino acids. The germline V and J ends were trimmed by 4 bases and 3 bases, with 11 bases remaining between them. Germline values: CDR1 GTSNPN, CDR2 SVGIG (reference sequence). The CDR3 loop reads CAWTSRFTDTQYF. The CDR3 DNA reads TGTGCCTGGACTAGCAGATTTACAGATACGCAGTATTTT.

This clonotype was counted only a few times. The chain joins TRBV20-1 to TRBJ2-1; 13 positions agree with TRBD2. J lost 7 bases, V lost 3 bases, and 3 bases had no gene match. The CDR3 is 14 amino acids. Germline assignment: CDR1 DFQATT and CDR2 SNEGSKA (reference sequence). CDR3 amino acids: CSASGTSGTNEQFF. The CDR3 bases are TGCAGTGCTAGCGGGACTAGCGGGACTAATGAGCAGTTCTTC.

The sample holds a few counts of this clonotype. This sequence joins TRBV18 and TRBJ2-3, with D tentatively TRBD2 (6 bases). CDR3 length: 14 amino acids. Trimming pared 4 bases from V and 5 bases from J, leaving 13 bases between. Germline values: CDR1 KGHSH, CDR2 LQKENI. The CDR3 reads CASSRLSGEDTQYF. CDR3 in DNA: TGTGCCAGCTCACGCCTTTCGGGGGAAGATACGCAGTATTTT.

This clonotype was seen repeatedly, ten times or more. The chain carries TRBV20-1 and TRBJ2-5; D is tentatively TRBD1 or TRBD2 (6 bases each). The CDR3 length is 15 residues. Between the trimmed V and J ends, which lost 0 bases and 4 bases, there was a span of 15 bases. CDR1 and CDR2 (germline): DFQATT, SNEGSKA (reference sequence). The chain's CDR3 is CSARDPKGGGETQYF. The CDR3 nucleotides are TGCAGTGCTAGAGATCCTAAGGGGGGAGGAGAGACCCAGTACTTC.

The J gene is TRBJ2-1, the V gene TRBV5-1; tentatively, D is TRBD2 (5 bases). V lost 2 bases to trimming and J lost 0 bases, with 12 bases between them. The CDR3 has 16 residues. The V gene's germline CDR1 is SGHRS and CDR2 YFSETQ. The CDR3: CASSLPAVSSYNEQFF. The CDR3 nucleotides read TGCGCCAGCAGCTTACCAGCGGTCAGCTCCTACAATGAGCAGTTCTTC.

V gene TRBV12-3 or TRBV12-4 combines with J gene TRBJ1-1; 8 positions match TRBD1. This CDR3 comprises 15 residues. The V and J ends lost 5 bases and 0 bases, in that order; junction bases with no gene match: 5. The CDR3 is CASSPRQGLNTEAFF. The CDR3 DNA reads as TGTGCCAGCAGTCCTCGACAGGGGTTGAACACTGAAGCTTTCTTT.

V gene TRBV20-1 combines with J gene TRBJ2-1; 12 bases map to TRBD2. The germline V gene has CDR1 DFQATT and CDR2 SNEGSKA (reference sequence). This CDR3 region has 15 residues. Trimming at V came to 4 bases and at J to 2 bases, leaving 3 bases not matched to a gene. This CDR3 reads CSAKGLAGTYNEQFF. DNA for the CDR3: TGCAGTGCTAAAGGACTAGCGGGAACCTACAATGAGCAGTTCTTC.

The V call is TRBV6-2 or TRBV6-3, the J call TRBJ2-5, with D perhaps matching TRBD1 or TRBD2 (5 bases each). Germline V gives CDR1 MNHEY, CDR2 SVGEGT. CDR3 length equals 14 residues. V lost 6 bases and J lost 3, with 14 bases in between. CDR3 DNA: TGTGCCAGCAGAAAGGGACGGCAAAAAGAGACCCAGTACTTC. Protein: CASRKGRQKETQYF.

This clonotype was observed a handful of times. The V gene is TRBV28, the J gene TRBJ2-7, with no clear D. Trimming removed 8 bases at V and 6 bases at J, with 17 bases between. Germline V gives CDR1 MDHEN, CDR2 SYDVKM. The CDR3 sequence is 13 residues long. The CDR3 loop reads CASEPGQLPEQYF. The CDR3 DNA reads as TGTGCCAGCGAGCCCGGGCAGTTACCCGAGCAGTACTTC.

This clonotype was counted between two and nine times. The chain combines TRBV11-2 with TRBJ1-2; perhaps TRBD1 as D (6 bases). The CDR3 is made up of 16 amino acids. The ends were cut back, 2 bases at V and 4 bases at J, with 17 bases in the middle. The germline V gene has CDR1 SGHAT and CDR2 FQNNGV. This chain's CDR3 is CASSLRMGRDTYGYTF. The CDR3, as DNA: TGTGCCAGCAGCTTAAGGATGGGGAGGGACACCTATGGCTACACCTTC.

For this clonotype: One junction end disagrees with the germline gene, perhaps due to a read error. The CDR3 loop reads CATSVPGTYKQYF. The CDR3 DNA reads TGTGCCACCAGTGTTCCAGGGACCTACAAGCAGTACTTC. The chain has TRBV24-1 and TRBJ2-7, with D perhaps assigned TRBD1 or TRBD2 (5 bases each). The CDR3 runs 13 residues. Germline V gene lookup returns CDR1 KGHDR and CDR2 SFDVKD.